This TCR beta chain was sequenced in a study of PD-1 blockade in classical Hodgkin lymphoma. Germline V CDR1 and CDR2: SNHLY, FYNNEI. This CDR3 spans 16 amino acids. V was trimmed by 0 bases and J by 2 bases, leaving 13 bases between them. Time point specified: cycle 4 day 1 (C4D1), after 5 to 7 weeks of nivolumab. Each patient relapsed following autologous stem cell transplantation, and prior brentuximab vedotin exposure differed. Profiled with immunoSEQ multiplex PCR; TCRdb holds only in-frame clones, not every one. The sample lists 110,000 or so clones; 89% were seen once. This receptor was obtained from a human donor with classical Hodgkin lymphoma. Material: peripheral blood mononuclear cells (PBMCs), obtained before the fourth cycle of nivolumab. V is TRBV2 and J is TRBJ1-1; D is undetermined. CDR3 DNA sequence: TGTGCCAGCAGTGAAGCGCAAAGGGCGGGCAACACTGAAGCTTTCTTT. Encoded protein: CASSEAQRAGNTEAFF.